In this sample, the clone carrying this T cell receptor (beta chain) turned up many times. This sample stems from a study of T cells after yellow fever vaccination. TCRdb re-called the 5' RACE reads with MiXCR, one entry per CDR3 protein. The sample lists tens of thousands of distinct CDR3 sequences; under 7% were seen once. The CDR3 contains 15 residues. Per the germline V gene, CDR1 is KGHSH and CDR2 is LQKENI. V shed 6 bases and J shed 4 bases, with 18 bases lying between them. Study-wide points: Sorted memory cells at day 0 lacked detectable levels of almost all vaccine-responding clonotypes.

The V call is TRBV18, the J call TRBJ1-1; D possibly corresponds to TRBD1 (6 bases). The source was PBMCs, either bulk or a sorted T-cell subset (CD4+, CD8+, memory, or dextramer-sorted; not recorded which), collected 15 days after the yellow fever booster vaccination. The TCR comes from a man aged 25-45 years who received the YFV17D yellow fever vaccine. The CDR3 spells CASSPLGGWGTEAFF. The CDR3 nucleotides are TGTGCCAGCTCCCCTCTAGGGGGGTGGGGCACTGAAGCTTTCTTT.